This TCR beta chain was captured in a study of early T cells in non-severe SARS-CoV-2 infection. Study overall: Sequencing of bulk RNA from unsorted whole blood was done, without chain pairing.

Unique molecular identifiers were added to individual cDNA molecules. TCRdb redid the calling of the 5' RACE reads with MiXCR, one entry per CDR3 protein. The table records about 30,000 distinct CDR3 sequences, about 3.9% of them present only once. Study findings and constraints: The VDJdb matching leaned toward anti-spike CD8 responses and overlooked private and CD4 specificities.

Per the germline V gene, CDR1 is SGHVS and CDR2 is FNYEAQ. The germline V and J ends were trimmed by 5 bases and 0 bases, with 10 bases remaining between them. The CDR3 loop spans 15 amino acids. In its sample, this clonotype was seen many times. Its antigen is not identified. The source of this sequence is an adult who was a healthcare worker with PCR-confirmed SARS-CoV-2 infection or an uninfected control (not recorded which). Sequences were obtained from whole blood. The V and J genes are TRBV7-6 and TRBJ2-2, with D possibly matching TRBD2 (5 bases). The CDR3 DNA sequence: TGTGCCAGCAGCGGAGGACGGTCGAACACCGGGGAGCTGTTTTTT. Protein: CASSGGRSNTGELFF.